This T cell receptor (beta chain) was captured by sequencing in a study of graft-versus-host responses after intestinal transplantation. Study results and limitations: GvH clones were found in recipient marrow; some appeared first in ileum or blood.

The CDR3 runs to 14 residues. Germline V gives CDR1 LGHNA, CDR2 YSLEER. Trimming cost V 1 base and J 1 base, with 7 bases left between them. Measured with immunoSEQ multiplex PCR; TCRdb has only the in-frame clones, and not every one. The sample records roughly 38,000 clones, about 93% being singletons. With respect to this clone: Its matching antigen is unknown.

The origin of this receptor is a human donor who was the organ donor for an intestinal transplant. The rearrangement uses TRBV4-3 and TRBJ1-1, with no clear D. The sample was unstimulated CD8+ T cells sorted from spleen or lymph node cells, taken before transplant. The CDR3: CASSQGLSNTEAFF. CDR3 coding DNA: TGCGCCAGCAGCCAAGGCCTATCGAACACTGAAGCTTTCTTT.